A selection of T cell receptor beta chains follows, all from one sample in a study of OX40 agonist ivuxolimab in advanced cancers. The table came from immunoSEQ multiplex PCR; TCRdb's copy has only in-frame clones and leaves some out. The data show over 55,000 clones, with 84% seen just once and around 1.6% held by the top ten. Sequencing used CD4+ or CD8+ T cells sorted from blood, obtained in a trial of the OX40 agonist ivuxolimab. The source of these receptors is an adult with an advanced solid tumor such as melanoma, head and neck, liver or kidney cancer. CDR3s include the opening cysteine and the closing phenylalanine or tryptophan. The order of the fields is J gene, D gene, clone size, V gene, CDR3 protein, CDR3 DNA. The D gene is left open where the match is weak. The size of a clone is reported for some rows only, either as once, few or many, or as a class for expanded clones.

j_call: TRBJ1-5
d_call: .
clone_size: .
v_call: TRBV18
cdr3_aa: CASSPGGYQPQHF
cdr3_nt: TGTGCCAGCTCACCAGGGGGTTATCAGCCCCAGCATTTT

j_call: TRBJ2-4
d_call: TRBD1
clone_size: .
v_call: TRBV6-5
cdr3_aa: CASSFRDRKNIQYF
cdr3_nt: TGTGCCAGCAGTTTCCGGGACAGAAAAAACATTCAGTACTTC

j_call: TRBJ2-3
d_call: TRBD2
clone_size: once
v_call: TRBV19
cdr3_aa: CASSQTSGSTDTQYF
cdr3_nt: TGTGCCAGTAGTCAGACTAGCGGGAGCACAGATACGCAGTATTTT

j_call: TRBJ1-2
d_call: TRBD1
clone_size: few
v_call: TRBV6-1
cdr3_aa: CASRLDRTAYGYTF
cdr3_nt: TGTGCCAGCAGGCTGGACAGGACCGCATATGGCTACACCTTC

j_call: TRBJ2-5
d_call: .
clone_size: .
v_call: TRBV29-1
cdr3_aa: CSVLEGWTQYF
cdr3_nt: TGCAGCGTTCTAGAGGGATGGACTCAGTACTTC

j_call: TRBJ2-2
d_call: .
clone_size: .
v_call: TRBV28
cdr3_aa: CAIGKGSNTGELFF
cdr3_nt: TGTGCCATCGGTAAGGGGTCGAACACCGGGGAGCTGTTTTTT

j_call: TRBJ2-5
d_call: TRBD2
clone_size: .
v_call: TRBV11-2
cdr3_aa: CASSKQAGRSETQYF
cdr3_nt: TGTGCCAGCAGCAAACAAGCGGGAAGGTCAGAGACCCAGTACTTC

j_call: TRBJ1-1
d_call: TRBD1
clone_size: once
v_call: TRBV29-1
cdr3_aa: CSVGQGSTEAFF
cdr3_nt: TGCAGCGTTGGACAGGGGAGCACTGAAGCTTTCTTT

j_call: TRBJ1-3
d_call: .
clone_size: few
v_call: TRBV7-9
cdr3_aa: CASEPSSGNTIYF
cdr3_nt: TGTGCCAGCGAACCTTCCTCTGGAAACACCATATATTTT

j_call: TRBJ1-2
d_call: .
clone_size: .
v_call: TRBV18
cdr3_aa: CASSPLEGDGYTF
cdr3_nt: TGTGCCAGCTCACCACTCGAGGGGGACGGCTACACCTTC

j_call: TRBJ1-2
d_call: .
clone_size: few
v_call: TRBV6-5
cdr3_aa: CASSGTSF
cdr3_nt: TGTGCCAGCAGTGGGACTTCCTTC

j_call: TRBJ1-1
d_call: .
clone_size: .
v_call: TRBV6-1
cdr3_aa: CASKEGVWNTEAFF
cdr3_nt: TGTGCCAGCAAAGAGGGTGTCTGGAACACTGAAGCTTTCTTT

j_call: TRBJ2-3
d_call: .
clone_size: .
v_call: TRBV5-4
cdr3_aa: CASSLASRRSTDTQYF
cdr3_nt: TGTGCCAGCAGCTTGGCGTCGCGGAGAAGCACAGATACGCAGTATTTT

j_call: TRBJ2-3
d_call: .
clone_size: .
v_call: TRBV11-2
cdr3_aa: CASSRTGDTQYF
cdr3_nt: TGTGCCAGCAGCCGCACTGGTGATACGCAGTATTTT

j_call: TRBJ2-7
d_call: TRBD1
clone_size: .
v_call: TRBV7-2
cdr3_aa: CASSLEPGGYEQYF
cdr3_nt: TGTGCCAGCAGCTTAGAGCCAGGGGGATACGAGCAGTACTTC

j_call: TRBJ1-3
d_call: .
clone_size: .
v_call: TRBV7-2
cdr3_aa: CASSLAGTRAGNTIYF
cdr3_nt: TGTGCCAGCAGCTTAGCTGGGACACGTGCCGGCAACACCATATATTTT

j_call: TRBJ2-7
d_call: TRBD2
clone_size: .
v_call: TRBV19
cdr3_aa: CATGLAEKEQYF
cdr3_nt: TGTGCCACGGGACTAGCGGAGAAGGAGCAGTACTTC

j_call: TRBJ1-2
d_call: .
clone_size: .
v_call: TRBV19
cdr3_aa: CASSDSGVRGYTF
cdr3_nt: TGTGCCAGTAGCGACAGTGGGGTAAGAGGCTACACCTTC

j_call: TRBJ2-1
d_call: .
clone_size: .
v_call: TRBV30
cdr3_aa: CAWSEGHLSYNEQFF
cdr3_nt: TGTGCCTGGAGCGAGGGACATCTCTCCTACAATGAGCAGTTCTTC

j_call: TRBJ1-2
d_call: .
clone_size: once
v_call: TRBV28
cdr3_aa: CASSFRLYGYTF
cdr3_nt: TGTGCCAGCAGTTTTAGACTCTATGGCTACACCTTC

j_call: TRBJ2-5
d_call: .
clone_size: .
v_call: TRBV4-2
cdr3_aa: CASSPGPQETQYF
cdr3_nt: TGTGCCAGCAGCCCGGGGCCCCAAGAGACCCAGTACTTC

j_call: TRBJ2-2
d_call: .
clone_size: .
v_call: TRBV18
cdr3_aa: CASSSGTRSTGELFF
cdr3_nt: TGTGCCAGCTCTTCGGGCACTCGATCCACCGGGGAGCTGTTTTTT

j_call: TRBJ2-2
d_call: .
clone_size: .
v_call: TRBV29-1
cdr3_aa: CSATGPSNTGELFF
cdr3_nt: TGCAGCGCTACAGGGCCTTCGAACACCGGGGAGCTGTTTTTT

j_call: TRBJ2-1
d_call: TRBD2
clone_size: .
v_call: TRBV7-2
cdr3_aa: CASSLDVAGGLF
cdr3_nt: TGTGCCAGCAGCTTAGATGTAGCGGGAGGGCTCTTC

j_call: TRBJ2-3
d_call: TRBD1
clone_size: .
v_call: TRBV18
cdr3_aa: CASSPRDSNTDTQYF
cdr3_nt: TGTGCCAGCTCACCCCGGGACAGTAACACAGATACGCAGTATTTT

j_call: TRBJ2-1
d_call: TRBD2
clone_size: .
v_call: TRBV6-4
cdr3_aa: CASSDSSGGDYNEQFF
cdr3_nt: TGTGCCAGCAGTGACTCGAGCGGGGGGGATTACAATGAGCAGTTCTTC

j_call: TRBJ2-2
d_call: TRBD2
clone_size: many
v_call: TRBV19
cdr3_aa: CASSPGTRGTGELFF
cdr3_nt: TGTGCCAGTAGCCCCGGGACTAGAGGGACCGGGGAGCTGTTTTTT